What follows are 29 T cell receptor beta chains derived from one specimen sequenced in a study of blood T cell repertoires in COVID-19. Repertoires were generated with immunoSEQ multiplex PCR, while TCRdb's copy carries only in-frame clones and drops some. The sample includes about 110,000 clones, 65% to 80% seen only once; the top ten take 20% to 25%. The sequenced sample consisted of peripheral blood. These receptors were collected from a man aged 65-85 years with active or convalescent COVID-19.

V usage is TRBV2 and J usage is TRBJ2-6; no clear D gene. The germline V and J ends were trimmed by 8 bases and 0 bases, with 11 bases remaining between them. The CDR3 is 15 residues long. In germline, CDR1 is SNHLY, CDR2 FYNNEI. CDR3 in amino acids: CASSLAVSGANVLTF. In DNA form, the CDR3 reads TGTGCCAGCTCTCTGGCGGTCTCTGGGGCCAACGTCCTGACTTTC.

The chain links TRBV19 to TRBJ1-2; TRBD1 might be the D (6 bases). This CDR3 region has 14 residues. V was pared by 5 bases and J by 4 bases, with 14 bases between. CDR1 is LNHDA and CDR2 is SQIVND in the germline V gene (reference sequence). CDR3 amino acids: CASSPRQVGYGYTF. The CDR3 DNA is TGTGCCAGTAGTCCTAGACAGGTTGGCTATGGCTACACCTTC. Using reference TRBV19 and TRBJ1-2 for the parts outside the CDR3, the full variable domain is DGGITQSPKYLFRKEGQNVTLSCEQNLNHDAMYWYRQDPGQGLRLIYYSQIVNDFQKGDIAEGYSVSREKKESFPLTVTSAQKNPTAFYLCASSPRQVGYGYTFGSGTRLTVV.

The chain has TRBV5-5 and TRBJ1-4; maybe TRBD1 (5 bases). This CDR3 has 15 amino acids. Trimming stripped 2 bases from V and 8 bases from J, with 16 bases between. CDR1 SGHKS and CDR2 YYEKEE come from the germline V gene (reference sequence). The CDR3 loop is CASSFIPGEGEKLFF. The CDR3 DNA reads as TGTGCCAGCAGCTTTATCCCGGGGGAGGGGGAAAAACTGTTTTTT.

This sequence joins TRBV4-1 and TRBJ2-7; weak D call: TRBD1 (5 bases). V was cut by 5 bases and J by 7 bases, with 18 bases left in between. Germline V gene data show CDR1 as MGHRA and CDR2 as YSYEKL. This CDR3 spans 14 amino acids. The CDR3 is CASSEGRVDGEQYF. Written as DNA, the CDR3 is TGCGCCAGCAGCGAAGGCAGGGTTGACGGGGAGCAGTACTTC.

CDR3 in amino acids: CASSERGLGANYGYTF. CDR3 DNA sequence: TGTGCCAGCAGTGAACGAGGGTTGGGAGCTAACTATGGCTACACCTTC. The chain has TRBV6-1 and TRBJ1-2, with D unresolved. The CDR3 loop spans 16 amino acids. The V end lost 2 bases, the J end lost 0 bases, and 13 bases lay between the germline ends. CDR1 is MNHNS, CDR2 SASEGT, per germline.

V and J are TRBV13 and TRBJ2-5; TRBD1 agrees at 11 bases. The trim removed 4 bases at V and 4 bases at J, leaving 8 bases unmatched. Looked up from germline, CDR1 is PRHDT and CDR2 is FYEKMQ (reference sequence). The CDR3 has 16 residues. This chain's CDR3 is CASSSFGQGARETQYF. CDR3 bases: TGTGCCAGCAGCTCATTTGGACAGGGGGCGAGAGAGACCCAGTACTTC.

V and J are TRBV5-1 and TRBJ1-2; D unclear. V shed 5 bases and J shed 1 base, with 9 bases lying between them. The CDR3 is made up of 13 amino acids. Looked up from germline, CDR1 is SGHRS and CDR2 is YFSETQ. The CDR3 DNA follows: TGCGCCAGCAGTTCCGGGTTTAACTATGGCTACACCTTC. This sequence encodes CASSSGFNYGYTF.

The chain joins TRBV28 to TRBJ1-1; 7 bases line up with TRBD1. V lost 7 bases to trimming and J lost 2 bases; unmatched junction nucleotides: 7. CDR3 length: 14 amino acids. Germline V lookup: CDR1 MDHEN, CDR2 SYDVKM. The CDR3 DNA reads as TGTGCCAGCACCAAGAGACAGGGAAACACTGAAGCTTTCTTT. This translates into CASTKRQGNTEAFF. Combining the CDR3 with reference TRBV28 and TRBJ1-1 gives the whole variable domain DVKVTQSSRYLVKRTGEKVFLECVQDMDHENMFWYRQDPGLGLRLIYFSYDVKMKEKGDIPEGYSVSREKKERFSLILESASTNQTSMYLCASTKRQGNTEAFFGQGTRLTVV.

V is TRBV4-1 and J is TRBJ1-1, with a weak D call TRBD1 (5 bases). The germline CDR1 and CDR2 sequences are MGHRA and YSYEKL. There are 15 residues in the CDR3. With 4 bases removed from V and 3 bases from J, the gap between germline ends came to 15 bases. The CDR3 sequence is CASSRKQGWDTEAFF. The CDR3 nucleotides read TGCGCCAGCAGCCGTAAGCAGGGTTGGGACACTGAAGCTTTCTTT.

V gene TRBV11-2 combines with J gene TRBJ1-1; unclear D gene. Germline V lookup: CDR1 SGHAT, CDR2 FQNNGV. V shed 1 base and J shed 7 bases, with 16 bases lying between them. The CDR3 sequence is 15 residues long. CDR3 residues: CASSLVSGVAVEAFF. The CDR3 nucleotides read TGTGCCAGCAGCTTAGTCAGCGGAGTGGCGGTTGAAGCTTTCTTT.

The chain employs TRBV9 and TRBJ2-3, with a tentative D call TRBD2 (5 bases). The V gene lost 0 bases and the J gene lost 0 bases, with 11 bases spanning the gap. Looked up from germline, CDR1 is SGDLS and CDR2 is YYNGEE. The CDR3 spans 16 residues. This CDR3 is CASSVDPGISTDTQYF. The CDR3 coding sequence is TGTGCCAGCAGCGTAGACCCGGGAATCAGCACAGATACGCAGTATTTT. The full variable domain, completed using reference TRBV9 and TRBJ2-3, is DSGVTQTPKHLITATGQRVTLRCSPRSGDLSVYWYQQSLDQGLQFLIQYYNGEERAKGNILERFSAQQFPDLHSELNLSSLELGDSALYFCASSVDPGISTDTQYFGPGTRLTVL.

The V gene is TRBV5-8, the J gene TRBJ1-5; D unresolved. This CDR3 region has 13 residues. The germline V gene has CDR1 SGHTS and CDR2 YDEGEE. Between the trimmed V and J ends, which lost 4 bases and 3 bases, there was a span of 8 bases. The CDR3 loop reads CASSPRLNQPQHF. The CDR3 DNA sequence: TGTGCCAGCAGCCCCAGGCTCAATCAGCCCCAGCATTTT.

This sequence joins TRBV6-5 and TRBJ1-2, with no clear D. Germline V gives CDR1 MNHEY, CDR2 SVGAGI. The CDR3 spans 12 residues. V gave up 5 bases and J gave up 5 bases, with 9 bases separating them. The CDR3 bases are TGTGCCAGCAGTCCACTGATTTATGGCTACACCTTC. Protein product: CASSPLIYGYTF.

The count of this clone is one. This rearrangement joins TRBV7-9 to TRBJ1-2; 7 nucleotides match TRBD1. The CDR3 is made up of 13 amino acids. Germline lookup yields CDR1 SEHNR and CDR2 FQNEAQ (reference sequence). Trimming cost V 5 bases and J 6 bases; bases outside gene matches: 6. The CDR3 region is CASSPIQGNGYTF. In DNA, the CDR3 is TGTGCCAGCAGCCCGATACAGGGGAATGGCTACACCTTC. Full variable domain (rest looked up from reference TRBV7-9 and TRBJ1-2): DTGVSQNPRHKITKRGQNVTFRCDPISEHNRLYWYRQTLGQGPEFLTYFQNEAQLEKSRLLSDRFSAERPKGSFSTLEIQRTEQGDSAMYLCASSPIQGNGYTFGSGTRLTVV.

The chain uses TRBV28 and TRBJ2-5; the match to TRBD2 covers 10 bases. CDR3 length: 15 residues. J was trimmed by 4 bases and V by 6 bases; bases with no gene match: 8. Per the germline V gene, CDR1 is MDHEN and CDR2 is SYDVKM. This chain's CDR3 is CASSLPTSGVETQYF. The CDR3 DNA reads as TGTGCCAGCAGCCTCCCTACTAGCGGGGTAGAGACCCAGTACTTC.

The chain has TRBV5-1 and TRBJ1-1, with 9 positions matching TRBD1. Germline trimming cut 8 bases from V and 6 bases from J; bases unmatched to any gene: 14. The CDR3 spans 15 residues. Germline CDR1 SGHRS, CDR2 YFSETQ. The CDR3 spells CARVFSDRGYSEAFF. The CDR3 nucleotides read TGCGCCAGAGTCTTCTCTGACAGGGGGTATTCTGAAGCTTTCTTT.

This chain uses TRBV25-1 with TRBJ2-3, with 10 bases matching TRBD1. The ends lost 8 bases at V and 5 bases at J; junction bases unmatched: 13. The germline V gene has CDR1 MGHDK and CDR2 SYGVNS. There are 16 residues in the CDR3. The CDR3 DNA is TGTGCCAGCCCCCCCCCGCCGACAGGGGGCAAAGATACGCAGTATTTT. Protein product: CASPPPPTGGKDTQYF.

The chain employs TRBV19 and TRBJ1-1; D is possibly TRBD1 (6 bases). The germline V and J ends were trimmed by 7 bases and 1 base, with 13 bases remaining between them. The germline V gene encodes CDR1 LNHDA and CDR2 SQIVND (reference sequence). The CDR3 has 14 amino acids. The DNA for the CDR3 is TGTGCCAGTATCCCGGACAGCTCGAACACTGAAGCTTTCTTT. The encoded protein is CASIPDSSNTEAFF.

V is TRBV7-8 and J is TRBJ2-1; 7 positions agree with TRBD2. After removal of 1 base from V and 4 bases from J, the junction contained 4 bases not matched to a gene. CDR1 and CDR2 (germline): SGHVS, FQNEAQ. The CDR3 sequence is 15 residues long. CDR3 nucleotide sequence: TGTGCCAGCAGCTTAGGTGGTAGCGGGTACAATGAGCAGTTCTTC. Amino acid sequence: CASSLGGSGYNEQFF.

In regard to this clone: Within the sample, other DNA sequences also encode this same CDR3. The chain has TRBV6-2 or TRBV6-3 and TRBJ1-1; D unclear. V shed 0 bases and J shed 5 bases, with 7 bases lying between them. The CDR3 has 13 residues. The germline gives CDR1 MNHEY, CDR2 SVGEGT. The CDR3 bases are TGTGCCAGCAGTTACTCGAGAGGGACTGAAGCTTTCTTT. As protein: CASSYSRGTEAFF.

This clone was recorded only once. The chain carries TRBV5-8 and TRBJ1-6, with 8 bases that match TRBD1. The V and J ends lost 4 bases and 6 bases, in that order; junction bases with no gene match: 9. Germline V CDR1 and CDR2: SGHTS, YDEGEE. The length of the CDR3 is 16 residues. The CDR3 is CASSHSTGVLNSPLHF. CDR3 in DNA: TGTGCCAGCAGCCACTCGACAGGGGTGCTTAATTCACCCCTCCACTTT.

The chain uses TRBV7-2 and TRBJ1-2, with D possibly TRBD1 on 6 matching bases. The CDR3 loop spans 13 amino acids. Germline V gives CDR1 SGHTA, CDR2 FQGNSA. V lost 1 base, J lost 6 bases, and 9 bases lay in between. The CDR3 spells CASSLGTADGYTF. The CDR3 DNA sequence: TGTGCCAGCAGCTTAGGGACAGCCGATGGCTACACCTTC.

The chain links TRBV21-1 to TRBJ1-2; the listed D gene, TRBD1, was not tested against the DNA. TRBV21-1 is deemed a pseudogene. The CDR3 is 16 residues long. The CDR3 sequence: CASSGSTGSCSYGYTF. DNA for the CDR3: TGTGCCAGCAGCGGATCGACAGGGAGCTGCTCCTATGGCTACACCTTC.

The chain recombines TRBV29-1 with TRBJ1-1, with a weak D call TRBD1 (6 bases). The CDR3 contains 12 residues. The V and J ends lost 7 bases and 2 bases respectively, with 11 bases between them. Germline V lookup: CDR1 SQVTM, CDR2 ANQGSEA. CDR3: CSASDSNTEAFF. In DNA form, the CDR3 reads TGCAGCGCCTCGGACAGCAACACTGAAGCTTTCTTT. Supplemented by reference TRBV29-1 and TRBJ1-1, the full variable domain reads SAVISQKPSRDICQRGTSLTIQCQVDSQVTMMFWYRQQPGQSLTLIATANQGSEATYESGFVIDKFPISRPNLTFSTLTVSNMSPEDSSIYLCSASDSNTEAFFGQGTRLTVV.

The chain employs TRBV28 and TRBJ2-5; tentatively, D is TRBD2 (6 bases). V was pared by 8 bases and J by 5 bases, with 18 bases between. CDR1 and CDR2 from the germline V gene are MDHEN and SYDVKM. The CDR3 has 14 amino acids. For the CDR3, the DNA is TGTGCCAGCTCGGAAATAGCGGTGGGGGAGACCCAGTACTTC. Translated, it gives CASSEIAVGETQYF.

V is TRBV7-9 and J is TRBJ2-7; 8 bases match TRBD1. CDR1 and CDR2 from the germline V gene are SEHNR and FQNEAQ (reference sequence). The junction had 7 bases not matched to a gene; V was cut back by 6 bases and J by 0 bases. This CDR3 spans 15 amino acids. The chain's CDR3 is CASRPQGASSYEQYF. CDR3 DNA sequence: TGTGCCAGCAGACCGCAGGGGGCGAGCTCCTACGAGCAGTACTTC.

This clone was recorded a few times. The V and J genes are TRBV18 and TRBJ1-4; D is ambiguous. CDR1 KGHSH and CDR2 LQKENI come from the germline V gene. Between the trimmed V and J ends, which lost 0 bases and 7 bases, there was a span of 12 bases. The CDR3 runs 15 residues. CDR3 in DNA: TGTGCCAGCTCACCACCGTCGGGGAGGCTTGAAAAACTGTTTTTT. Encoded protein: CASSPPSGRLEKLFF.

This clone was observed once. The rearrangement links TRBV5-4 to TRBJ2-7; 11 bases map to TRBD2. CDR3 size: 17 residues. Germline V gene sequence: CDR1 SGHNT, CDR2 YYREEE (reference sequence). J lost 7 bases, V lost 1 base, and 13 bases had no gene match. The CDR3 bases are TGTGCCAGCAGCTTGCCCCTCGGGACTAGCGGCCCGGGGGAGCAGTACTTC. Translating gives CASSLPLGTSGPGEQYF. Drawing the rest from reference TRBV5-4 and TRBJ2-7, the complete variable domain is ETGVTQSPTHLIKTRGQQVTLRCSSQSGHNTVSWYQQALGQGPQFIFQYYREEENGRGNFPPRFSGLQFPNYSSELNVNALELDDSALYLCASSLPLGTSGPGEQYFGPGTRLTVT.

The sample holds one count of this clone. V is TRBV9 and J is TRBJ1-5, with a weak D call TRBD1 (5 bases). V was shortened by 4 bases and J by 5 bases, with 13 bases between the two germline ends. Per germline, CDR1 SGDLS and CDR2 YYNGEE. The CDR3 has 14 amino acids. CDR3 loop: CASSQGLDHQPQHF. CDR3 DNA sequence: TGTGCCAGCAGCCAGGGACTAGACCATCAGCCCCAGCATTTT.